The next 26 T cell receptor beta chains were all read from a single sample in a study of metastatic and nonmetastatic thyroid tumors. TCRdb reprocessed the PCR reads using MiXCR. Here the sample spans roughly 9,500 clones, 25% to 30% being singletons. Thyroid surgery was performed in patients who had received no treatment beforehand. The sequenced material came from tumor tissue. These receptors came from a female donor with papillary thyroid cancer or a benign thyroid nodule (not recorded which). Some clones in this sample may be carry-over from other donors' samples.

This clone was seen a handful of times. V usage is TRBV28 and J usage is TRBJ2-7; 8 bases match TRBD1. The junction had 3 bases not matched to a gene; V was cut back by 1 base and J by 1 base. CDR3 length: 15 residues. The germline gives CDR1 MDHEN, CDR2 SYDVKM. This CDR3 reads CASSLLGQASYEQYF. The CDR3 region has the DNA TGTGCCAGCAGTTTATTGGGACAGGCTTCCTACGAGCAGTACTTC.

This clone rates as medium-sized. The chain recombines TRBV27 with TRBJ2-7; either TRBD1 or TRBD2 may supply D (5 bases each). The CDR3 is 14 amino acids. Germline CDR1 is MNHEY and CDR2 is SMNVEV (reference sequence). The V and J ends lost 4 bases and 2 bases respectively, with 12 bases between them. DNA of the CDR3: TGTGCCAGCAGTTCTTCCGGGGCAGCCTACGAGCAGTACTTC. It yields the protein CASSSSGAAYEQYF.

The table lists this clone with a few counts. The chain carries TRBV10-1 and TRBJ2-3, with D perhaps matching TRBD1 (5 bases). This CDR3 contains 15 residues. V lost 3 bases to trimming and J lost 4 bases, with 14 bases between them. CDR1 and CDR2 from the germline V gene are WNHNN and SYGVQD (reference sequence). The CDR3 protein is CASSDNPTRADTQYF. CDR3 DNA sequence: TGCGCCAGCAGTGACAACCCCACCAGGGCAGATACGCAGTATTTT.

By sample fraction, this clone is medium-sized. The chain uses TRBV27 and TRBJ2-2; TRBD2 aligns across 10 bases. The CDR3 runs 19 residues. The germline CDR1 and CDR2 sequences are MNHEY and SMNVEV (reference sequence). The V and J ends lost 0 bases and 1 base, in that order; junction bases with no gene match: 8. The CDR3 nucleotides read TGTGCCAGCAGTTTATCGCAGGGCCGACTAGCGGGGAACACCGGGGAGCTGTTTTTT. It yields the protein CASSLSQGRLAGNTGELFF.

This clone was counted ten times or more. The chain has TRBV7-9 and TRBJ1-4; TRBD1 agrees at 10 bases. V lost 4 bases to trimming and J lost 1 base; unmatched junction nucleotides: 6. Germline V gene lookup returns CDR1 SEHNR and CDR2 FQNEAQ (reference sequence). CDR3 length: 17 amino acids. CDR3: CASSSGQGRGTNEKLFF. For the CDR3, the DNA is TGTGCCAGCAGCTCGGGACAGGGGAGGGGAACTAATGAAAAACTGTTTTTT.

The chain recombines TRBV20-1 with TRBJ1-1, with D uncertain. V was pared by 4 bases and J by 3 bases, with 15 bases between. CDR3 length: 14 amino acids. Germline CDR1 and CDR2: DFQATT and SNEGSKA (reference sequence). This chain's CDR3 is CSATLGVGDTEAFF. In DNA form, the CDR3 reads TGCAGTGCTACCCTCGGGGTTGGGGACACTGAAGCTTTCTTT.

V is TRBV12-3 or TRBV12-4 and J is TRBJ1-6; 7 bases align to TRBD1. V gave up 6 bases and J gave up 7 bases; unmatched junction bases: 6. CDR3 length: 14 amino acids. This chain's CDR3 is CASSFGDRNSPLHF. Here the CDR3 DNA reads TGTGCCAGCAGCTTCGGGGACAGAAATTCACCCCTCCACTTT.

About this clone: At one end the junction does not follow the germline gene, possibly because of a read error. The chain carries TRBV11-2 and TRBJ2-1; TRBD2 might be the D (6 bases). CDR1 and CDR2 from the germline V gene are SGHAT and FQNNGV. The CDR3 totals 15 residues. Written as DNA, the CDR3 is TGTGTCAGCAGCTCGGAGGCGGGATGGTTCAATGAGCAGTTCTTC. As protein: CVSSSEAGWFNEQFF. The whole variable domain, remainder taken from reference TRBV11-2 and TRBJ2-1, is EAGVAQSPRYKIIEKRQSVAFWCNPISGHATLYWYQQILGQGPKLLIQFQNNGVVDDSQLPKDRFSAERLKGVDSTLKIQPAKLEDSAVYLCVSSSEAGWFNEQFFGPGTRLTVL.

This clone was found a few times. V is TRBV12-3 or TRBV12-4 and J is TRBJ2-2, with D uncertain. The CDR3 is 12 residues long. Trimming took 2 bases from V and 6 from J, leaving 4 bases between them. CDR3 DNA sequence: TGTGCCAGCAGTTTATCGGCCGGGGAGCTGTTTTTT. Its translation: CASSLSAGELFF.

Ten or more counts support this clone. J is TRBJ1-4 and V is TRBV14; D unresolved. V lost 3 bases to trimming and J lost 6 bases, with 5 bases between them. Per germline, CDR1 SGHDN and CDR2 FVKESK. This CDR3 spans 12 amino acids. The CDR3 DNA reads TGTGCCAGCAGCCAGTACTATGAAAAACTGTTTTTT. Translating gives CASSQYYEKLFF.

This sequence joins TRBV6-1 and TRBJ2-6; D call uncertain. The V and J ends lost 1 base and 2 bases respectively, with 9 bases between them. The length of the CDR3 is 16 residues. Germline CDR1 MNHNS, CDR2 SASEGT. The CDR3 DNA is TGTGCCAGCAGTGAAGGGGTTGGGGCTGGGGCCAACGTCCTGACTTTC. This gives the protein CASSEGVGAGANVLTF.

The chain has TRBV25-1 and TRBJ2-5; 8 bases match TRBD2. V trimming: 4 bases; J trimming: 5 bases; junction bases outside the gene matches: 9. The germline gives CDR1 MGHDK, CDR2 SYGVNS. This CDR3 spans 15 amino acids. CDR3 coding DNA: TGTGCCAGCAGTGTACCTCTTGCGGGAGGCGAGACCCAGTACTTC. The encoded protein is CASSVPLAGGETQYF. Looking up the rest from reference TRBV25-1 and TRBJ2-5 gives the full variable domain: EADIYQTPRYLVIGTGKKITLECSQTMGHDKMYWYQQDPGMELHLIHYSYGVNSTEKGDLSSESTVSRIRTEHFPLTLESARPSHTSQYLCASSVPLAGGETQYFGPGTRLLVL.

This chain joins TRBV6-5 and TRBJ1-6, with D possibly being TRBD1 (5 bases). Trimming took off 0 bases at V and 14 bases at J, with 20 bases between the two ends. The CDR3 is 16 amino acids. Germline values: CDR1 MNHEY, CDR2 SVGAGI. The DNA of the CDR3 is TGTGCCAGCAGTTACTCGGTACAAGGGACGGATTCGGCCCTCCACTTT. Amino acid sequence: CASSYSVQGTDSALHF.

This clone was seen only a few times. The chain employs TRBV6-1 and TRBJ2-3; TRBD2 matches at 8 bases. Germline trimming cut 2 bases from V and 0 bases from J; bases unmatched to any gene: 1. Germline CDR1 and CDR2: MNHNS and SASEGT. This CDR3 comprises 15 residues. CDR3 DNA sequence: TGTGCCAGCAGTGAACTAGCGGGCAGCACAGATACGCAGTATTTT. Translated: CASSELAGSTDTQYF.

The table lists this clone with a few counts. The chain carries TRBV27 and TRBJ1-6, with TRBD1 matching over 7 bases. The germline V gene has CDR1 MNHEY and CDR2 SMNVEV (reference sequence). Trimming cost V 6 bases and J 9 bases; bases outside gene matches: 8. This CDR3 region has 14 residues. The CDR3 reads CASRSTGEGSPLHF. The CDR3 nucleotides read TGTGCCAGCAGGTCTACAGGGGAGGGTTCACCCCTCCACTTT.

The table lists this clone with many counts. The V call is TRBV4-1, the J call TRBJ1-4; TRBD1 is a possible D gene (6 bases). Germline lookup yields CDR1 MGHRA and CDR2 YSYEKL. Trimming shortened V by 5 bases and J by 8 bases, and 15 bases separated the two germline ends. This CDR3 has 14 residues. CDR3 region: CASSTVQRGEKLFF. CDR3 sequence (DNA): TGCGCCAGCAGCACAGTCCAGAGGGGGGAAAAACTGTTTTTT.

The table lists this clone with a few counts. This chain links TRBV28 with TRBJ1-1, with 7 bases aligning to TRBD1. The V gene's germline CDR1 is MDHEN and CDR2 SYDVKM. The V gene end was trimmed by 2 bases and the J gene end by 3 bases; junction bases not matched to a gene: 15. The CDR3 is made up of 18 amino acids. CDR3 DNA: TGTGCCAGCAGTTTAGAGGGCAGGGGGTATTTGGGGTACACTGAAGCTTTCTTT. It translates to CASSLEGRGYLGYTEAFF. The full variable domain, completed using reference TRBV28 and TRBJ1-1, is DVKVTQSSRYLVKRTGEKVFLECVQDMDHENMFWYRQDPGLGLRLIYFSYDVKMKEKGDIPEGYSVSREKKERFSLILESASTNQTSMYLCASSLEGRGYLGYTEAFFGQGTRLTVV.

This clone was counted many times. The chain has TRBV7-3 and TRBJ2-3, with TRBD2 matching 11 bases. The CDR3 contains 16 residues. V trimming: 5 bases; J trimming: 1 base; junction bases outside the gene matches: 5. The V gene's germline CDR1 is SGHTA and CDR2 FQGTGA. Written as DNA, the CDR3 is TGTGCCAGCAGCCCCGAACTAGCGGGAGGCACAGATACGCAGTATTTT. Translated: CASSPELAGGTDTQYF.

The rearrangement joins TRBV28 to TRBJ2-7; TRBD1 matches 10 bases. The germline gives CDR1 MDHEN, CDR2 SYDVKM. V dropped 5 bases and J dropped 5; count of bases not matched to a gene: 6. There are 14 residues in the CDR3. In DNA form, the CDR3 reads TGTGCCAGCAGTACCGGGACAGGGGCCCACGAGCAGTACTTC. It codes for CASSTGTGAHEQYF.

On this clone: At one of its ends the junction is not consistent with the germline gene, which may arise from a read error. V usage is TRBV11-3 and J usage is TRBJ2-3; D not resolved. CDR1 is SGHNT, CDR2 YENEEA, per germline. The CDR3 loop spans 14 amino acids. The CDR3 is CAISLASLTYTQYF. The CDR3 DNA follows: TGTGCCATCAGCTTAGCATCGCTTACATATACGCAGTATTTT.

In its sample, this clone is medium-sized. The chain uses TRBV3-1 and TRBJ1-3; D gene unclear. V lost 4 bases and J lost 4, with 8 bases in between. The CDR3 is 13 amino acids. CDR1 is LGHDT, CDR2 YNNKEL, per germline (reference sequence). The CDR3 DNA sequence: TGTGCCAGCAGCCCATCTGGGGGAAACACCATATATTTT. Protein: CASSPSGGNTIYF.

This clone was seen only a few times. At one of its ends the junction is not consistent with the germline gene, which may arise from a read error. V and J are TRBV5-1 and TRBJ2-7, with D perhaps matching TRBD2 (7 bases). This CDR3 has 16 residues. From germline, CDR1 is SGHRS and CDR2 YFSETQ. DNA of the CDR3: TGCGTCAGCAGCCACACCTCCACGGGGGGCGCGGACGAGCAGTACTTC. Amino acids: CVSSHTSTGGADEQYF. The full variable domain, its missing parts supplied by reference TRBV5-1 and TRBJ2-7, is KAGVTQTPRYLIKTRGQQVTLSCSPISGHRSVSWYQQTPGQGLQFLFEYFSETQRNKGNFPGRFSGRQFSNSRSEMNVSTLELGDSALYLCVSSHTSTGGADEQYFGPGTRLTVT.

Only one count was recorded for this clone. The chain carries TRBV7-3 and TRBJ2-2; D not certain. Between the trimmed V and J ends, which lost 10 bases and 5 bases, there was a span of 20 bases. The germline gives CDR1 SGHTA, CDR2 FQGTGA. This CDR3 region has 15 residues. CDR3 sequence (DNA): TGTGCCAACATCTTAGGCCAGGTTGGGACCGGGGAGCTGTTTTTT. Protein product: CANILGQVGTGELFF.

The chain joins TRBV20-1 to TRBJ2-7, with 11 bases lining up with TRBD1. This CDR3 is built from 17 residues. The germline CDR1 and CDR2 sequences are DFQATT and SNEGSKA (reference sequence). Trimming removed 4 bases from V and 3 bases from J; junction bases left unmatched: 14. CDR3 region: CSATKLSDRGLLYEQYF. The CDR3 DNA reads as TGCAGTGCTACCAAACTCTCGGACAGGGGGCTACTCTACGAGCAGTACTTC.

This clone was counted at least ten times. This chain uses TRBV24-1 with TRBJ2-1, with 8 positions matching TRBD2. The CDR3 covers 19 residues. V shed 0 bases and J 0 bases; nucleotides not matched to a gene: 9. Per the germline V gene, CDR1 is KGHDR and CDR2 is SFDVKD. CDR3 coding DNA: TGTGCCACCAGTGATTTGGTCCTAGCGGGTGCTAGCTCCTACAATGAGCAGTTCTTC. Amino acids: CATSDLVLAGASSYNEQFF.

This clone rates as medium-sized. The gene calls are TRBV2 and TRBJ2-3; the D gene is possibly TRBD2 (6 bases). Germline CDR1 and CDR2: SNHLY and FYNNEI. V was clipped by 4 bases and J by 8 bases, with 13 bases between them. This CDR3 is built from 13 residues. CDR3 sequence (DNA): TGTGCCAGCAGTGGTTCGGGAGAGGGTACGCAGTATTTT. It is translated as CASSGSGEGTQYF.